One and the same sample provided the 21 T cell receptor beta chains below, sequenced in a study of CD8 T cells in Susac syndrome. Random hexamers were used to reverse transcribe the RNA input (about 0.45 to 1 ug). From the immunoSEQ multiplex PCR reads, TCRdb called clonotypes with MiXCR, one entry per CDR3 protein. Among approximately 87,000 distinct CDR3 sequences listed, about 96% were seen once. Sequencing used CD8+ T cells from PBMCs. Receptors originate from a human donor with Susac syndrome.

The genes are TRBV7-9 and TRBJ1-1; D not certain. This CDR3 comprises 15 residues. CDR1 and CDR2 from the germline V gene are SEHNR and FQNEAQ (reference sequence). Trimming cost V 7 bases and J 1 base, with 16 bases left between them. CDR3 coding DNA: TGTGCCAGCACACCCGGGCCGAAAAAGAACACTGAAGCTTTCTTT. This encodes CASTPGPKKNTEAFF.

V is TRBV7-9 and J is TRBJ1-2, with TRBD1 identical over 7 bases. Germline V gene sequence: CDR1 SEHNR, CDR2 FQNEAQ (reference sequence). The CDR3 length is 15 residues. V was clipped by 6 bases and J by 5 bases; unmatched bases: 12. The CDR3 DNA is TGTGCCAGCAGACCGACAGGGTCCCCCCTATATGGCTACACCTTC. Amino acid sequence: CASRPTGSPLYGYTF.

V usage is TRBV13 and J usage is TRBJ2-5; D possibly corresponds to TRBD1 (7 bases). There are 14 residues in the CDR3. V lost 5 bases and J 2 bases, leaving 12 bases between the germline ends. Germline CDR1 PRHDT, CDR2 FYEKMQ (reference sequence). The CDR3 region is CASSMRDSQETQYF. The CDR3 DNA reads TGTGCCAGCAGCATGCGGGACAGTCAAGAGACCCAGTACTTC. The whole variable domain, remainder taken from reference TRBV13 and TRBJ2-5, is AAGVIQSPRHLIKEKRETATLKCYPIPRHDTVYWYQQGPGQDPQFLISFYEKMQSDKGSIPDRFSAQQFSDYHSELNMSSLELGDSALYFCASSMRDSQETQYFGPGTRLLVL.

This rearrangement joins TRBV5-6 to TRBJ2-3, with D perhaps assigned TRBD1 or TRBD2 (6 bases each). This CDR3 has 14 residues. Trimming left V 7 bases short and J 4 bases short, with 16 bases between. Per the germline V gene, CDR1 is SGHDT and CDR2 is YYEEEE. Here the CDR3 reads CASAFGGIPDTQYF. The CDR3 coding sequence is TGTGCCAGCGCCTTCGGGGGCATACCAGATACGCAGTATTTT.

The chain is built from TRBV20-1 and TRBJ2-5; unclear D gene. CDR3 size: 13 residues. Trimming took 0 bases from V and 5 from J, leaving 10 bases between them. CDR1 and CDR2 from the germline V gene are DFQATT and SNEGSKA (reference sequence). The CDR3 DNA is TGCAGTGCTAGAGATGCAGAGAGGGAGACCCAGTACTTC. Translated: CSARDAERETQYF.

The chain joins TRBV9 to TRBJ2-1; 8 nucleotides line up with TRBD2. Germline-derived CDR1 and CDR2 are SGDLS and YYNGEE. Trimming at V came to 2 bases and at J to 10 bases, leaving 11 bases not matched to a gene. This CDR3 has 15 residues. CDR3 residues: CASSVGSSGEEEQFF. The CDR3 bases are TGTGCCAGCAGCGTCGGGAGTAGCGGGGAAGAAGAGCAGTTCTTC.

The rearrangement joins TRBV11-1 to TRBJ2-1; D is ambiguous. The CDR3 length is 14 residues. The V gene's germline CDR1 is SGHAT and CDR2 FQDESV (reference sequence). V lost 0 bases, J lost 3 bases, and 6 bases lay in between. In DNA, the CDR3 is TGTGCCAGCAGCTTAGCGCTAGACTACAATGAGCAGTTCTTC. Its protein product is CASSLALDYNEQFF.

The J gene is TRBJ2-1, the V gene TRBV3-1, with D unclear. Trimming shortened V by 0 bases and J by 5 bases, and 11 bases separated the two germline ends. Germline CDR1 reads LGHDT; CDR2 reads YNNKEL (reference sequence). This CDR3 is 15 amino acids long. CDR3 sequence reads: CASSQDFTPHNEQFF. Here the CDR3 DNA reads TGTGCCAGCAGCCAAGACTTTACCCCCCACAATGAGCAGTTCTTC.

The rearrangement links TRBV20-1 to TRBJ2-3, with D uncertain. Deletions cut 6 bases from V and 6 bases from J, with 16 bases between. The CDR3 spans 13 residues. Germline V lookup: CDR1 DFQATT, CDR2 SNEGSKA (reference sequence). The CDR3 region is CSASAFLGDTQYF. The CDR3 DNA reads as TGCAGTGCCTCTGCCTTTTTGGGGGATACGCAGTATTTT.

The chain carries TRBV15 and TRBJ2-7, with D uncertain. The CDR3 has 14 amino acids. V dropped 1 base and J dropped 1 base, with 8 bases sitting between them. Germline values: CDR1 LNHNV, CDR2 YYDKDF (reference sequence). The CDR3 DNA sequence: TGTGCCACCAGCAGAGGAGGCGCTTCCTACGAGCAGTACGTC. Translating it yields CATSRGGASYEQYV.

The chain links TRBV12-5 to TRBJ2-5, with 14 bases lining up with TRBD2. The germline CDR1 and CDR2 sequences are LGHNT and FRNRAP. The ends lost 4 bases at V and 4 bases at J; junction bases unmatched: 2. The CDR3 sequence is 15 residues long. CDR3 residues: CASGWGTSGRETQYF. The CDR3 nucleotides read TGTGCTAGTGGTTGGGGGACTAGCGGGAGAGAGACCCAGTACTTC.

This sequence joins TRBV2 and TRBJ2-7; D uncertain. V was pared by 6 bases and J by 2 bases, with 11 bases between. The germline V gene encodes CDR1 SNHLY and CDR2 FYNNEI. The CDR3 runs 13 residues. CDR3 protein: CASSHRSPYEQYV. The CDR3 nucleotides read TGTGCCAGCAGCCACCGATCCCCCTACGAGCAGTACGTC.

The V gene is TRBV20-1, the J gene TRBJ2-1; D is unresolved. The CDR3 runs 14 residues. CDR1 is DFQATT and CDR2 is SNEGSKA in the germline V gene (reference sequence). Trimming removed 5 bases at V and 4 bases at J, with 15 bases between. The CDR3 protein is CSALIGRVYNEQFF. The CDR3 DNA follows: TGCAGTGCTTTGATAGGAAGGGTGTACAATGAGCAGTTCTTC.

The V call is TRBV29-1, the J call TRBJ2-7; the match to TRBD1 covers 8 bases. Germline CDR1 SQVTM, CDR2 ANQGSEA. CDR3 length equals 14 residues. V lost 4 bases to trimming and J lost 4 bases; unmatched junction nucleotides: 9. Written as DNA, the CDR3 is TGCAGCGTTGGAAAGACAGGGGCTTTATACGAGCAGTACTTC. The encoded protein is CSVGKTGALYEQYF.

This sequence joins TRBV11-2 and TRBJ2-3; the match to TRBD2 covers 8 bases. This CDR3 comprises 14 residues. The V and J ends lost 10 bases and 3 bases, in that order; junction bases with no gene match: 9. Germline loops: CDR1 SGHAT, CDR2 FQNNGV. The CDR3 nucleotides are TGTGCCACCTCAAGGGGCGGGAGGACAGATACGCAGTATTTT. Its translation is CATSRGGRTDTQYF.

The chain is built from TRBV6-1 and TRBJ2-3; 11 bases agree with TRBD2. The CDR3 is 16 residues long. Germline CDR1 is MNHNS and CDR2 is SASEGT. V was pared by 5 bases and J by 2 bases, with 6 bases of the junction left unmatched. For the CDR3, the DNA is TGTGCCAGCAGTCCCCCGACTAGCGGGAACACAGATACGCAGTATTTT. Protein sequence: CASSPPTSGNTDTQYF.

This chain connects TRBV27 to TRBJ1-1, with 7 bases lining up with TRBD1. The CDR3 spans 14 residues. V was pared by 4 bases and J by 6 bases, with 8 bases of the junction left unmatched. CDR1 and CDR2 from the germline V gene are MNHEY and SMNVEV (reference sequence). The CDR3 is CASSSGQVSAEAFF. In DNA form, the CDR3 reads TGTGCCAGCAGTTCCGGACAGGTTAGCGCTGAAGCTTTCTTT.

V and J are TRBV15 and TRBJ2-5; a possible D gene is TRBD1 (5 bases). This CDR3 has 14 amino acids. Germline loops: CDR1 LNHNV, CDR2 YYDKDF (reference sequence). V lost 2 bases and J lost 3, with 10 bases in between. This chain's CDR3 is CATSRTDMEETQYF. The CDR3 DNA sequence: TGTGCCACCAGCAGAACGGACATGGAAGAGACCCAGTACTTC.

The chain joins TRBV30 to TRBJ2-1; the match to TRBD1 covers 9 bases. CDR3 size: 13 residues. Per germline, CDR1 GTSNPN and CDR2 SVGIG (reference sequence). V gave up 7 bases and J gave up 0 bases; unmatched junction bases: 1. The CDR3 loop reads CALTGGSYNEQFF. Here the CDR3 DNA reads TGTGCCTTGACAGGGGGCTCCTACAATGAGCAGTTCTTC.

This chain connects TRBV20-1 to TRBJ2-5; D not resolved. CDR1 and CDR2 from the germline V gene are DFQATT and SNEGSKA (reference sequence). CDR3 size: 16 residues. V lost 2 bases and J lost 1, with 17 bases in between. CDR3 sequence: CSARRPDAVLQETQYF. The CDR3 DNA follows: TGCAGTGCTAGACGCCCCGACGCGGTGCTCCAAGAGACCCAGTACTTC.

V usage is TRBV20-1 and J usage is TRBJ1-1; D gene ambiguous. V was cut by 0 bases and J by 0 bases, with 14 bases left in between. CDR1 is DFQATT, CDR2 SNEGSKA, per germline (reference sequence). The CDR3 loop spans 16 amino acids. CDR3: CSARDSVGKVNTEAFF. CDR3 sequence (DNA): TGCAGTGCTAGAGATTCGGTGGGTAAGGTGAACACTGAAGCTTTCTTT.